Listed here are 16 T cell receptor beta chains from one sample, sequenced in a study of OX40 agonist ivuxolimab in advanced cancers. Assay: immunoSEQ multiplex PCR; the TCRdb copy retains only in-frame clones and omits some. The sample has about 36,000 clones, 80% to 90% seen once. Specimen: CD4+ or CD8+ T cells sorted from blood, collected in a trial of the OX40 agonist ivuxolimab. These receptors came from an adult with an advanced solid tumor such as melanoma, head and neck, liver or kidney cancer.

This clone turned up a few times. The V and J genes are TRBV9 and TRBJ2-1, with TRBD2 identical over 11 bases. Looked up from germline, CDR1 is SGDLS and CDR2 is YYNGEE. The trim removed 5 bases at V and 7 bases at J, leaving 11 bases unmatched. The CDR3 loop spans 16 amino acids. The CDR3 protein is CASSSRIAGGQNEQFF. In DNA, the CDR3 is TGTGCCAGCAGTTCCCGGATAGCGGGGGGGCAGAATGAGCAGTTCTTC. Full variable domain (rest looked up from reference TRBV9 and TRBJ2-1): DSGVTQTPKHLITATGQRVTLRCSPRSGDLSVYWYQQSLDQGLQFLIQYYNGEERAKGNILERFSAQQFPDLHSELNLSSLELGDSALYFCASSSRIAGGQNEQFFGPGTRLTVL.

Only a few counts were recorded for this clone. This chain joins TRBV27 and TRBJ2-1; either TRBD1 or TRBD2 may supply D (5 bases each). This CDR3 has 14 amino acids. The V gene's germline CDR1 is MNHEY and CDR2 SMNVEV (reference sequence). With 8 bases removed from V and 5 bases from J, the gap between germline ends came to 16 bases. For the CDR3, the DNA is TGTGCCAGCGAGACCCTGGGACGGAACAATGAGCAGTTCTTC. Translating it yields CASETLGRNNEQFF.

The chain carries TRBV11-3 and TRBJ2-7; 10 bases map to TRBD1. This CDR3 contains 15 residues. The germline V gene encodes CDR1 SGHNT and CDR2 YENEEA. Losses at the gene ends were 5 bases for V and 2 bases for J; bases not matched to a gene: 6. The CDR3 spells CASSAGQGKTYEQYF. The CDR3 region has the DNA TGTGCCAGCAGCGCGGGACAGGGGAAGACCTACGAGCAGTACTTC.

The chain couples TRBV20-1 to TRBJ2-1; D unresolved. Germline loops: CDR1 DFQATT, CDR2 SNEGSKA (reference sequence). V lost 6 bases to trimming and J lost 14 bases, with 17 bases between them. The CDR3 contains 11 residues. Here the CDR3 reads CSAGAAGLKFF. Here the CDR3 DNA reads TGCAGTGCAGGAGCCGCTGGCCTGAAGTTCTTC.

This chain links TRBV6-6 with TRBJ2-7, with no clear D. The CDR3 is made up of 11 amino acids. Trimming removed 2 bases from V and 6 bases from J, with 5 bases in between. Germline V gives CDR1 MNHNY, CDR2 SVGAGI (reference sequence). The CDR3 spells CASSYMAEQYF. The CDR3 bases are TGTGCCAGCAGTTACATGGCCGAGCAGTACTTC.

This clone was detected only a few times. The genes are TRBV4-3 and TRBJ1-1; 9 nucleotides align to TRBD1. The CDR3 totals 14 residues. The V gene end was trimmed by 3 bases and the J gene end by 7 bases; junction bases not matched to a gene: 6. Looked up from germline, CDR1 is LGHNA and CDR2 is YSLEER. The CDR3 region has the DNA TGCGCCAGCAGCCAGGATACAGGGGGCGTTGAAGCTTTCTTT. This codes for CASSQDTGGVEAFF.

V is TRBV29-1 and J is TRBJ1-2; 7 positions match TRBD1. This CDR3 contains 13 residues. Trimming cost V 6 bases and J 1 base; bases outside gene matches: 5. The V gene's germline CDR1 is SQVTM and CDR2 ANQGSEA. The CDR3 here is CSVPGQDNYGYTF. In DNA form, the CDR3 reads TGCAGCGTACCAGGACAGGATAACTATGGCTACACCTTC.

V is TRBV5-6 and J is TRBJ1-3; 9 nucleotides align to TRBD1. The J segment lost 0 bases and the V segment lost 3 bases, leaving 4 bases of the junction unmatched. This CDR3 contains 16 residues. CDR1 and CDR2 from the germline V gene are SGHDT and YYEEEE. CDR3 coding DNA: TGTGCCAGCAGCTCGGGACAGGGCTTCTCTGGAAACACCATATATTTT. Its translation is CASSSGQGFSGNTIYF.

The CDR3 loop reads CASSYGTTDYYGYTF. CDR3 sequence (DNA): TGTGCCAGCAGTTACGGAACAACCGACTACTATGGCTACACCTTC. The V gene is TRBV6-5, the J gene TRBJ1-2; D is ambiguous. Germline V gene sequence: CDR1 MNHEY, CDR2 SVGAGI. V lost 2 bases and J lost 3, with 13 bases in between. The CDR3 is made up of 15 amino acids.

This clone was counted once. The V call is TRBV2, the J call TRBJ2-2, with TRBD2 matching 14 bases. With 8 bases clipped from V and 1 base from J, the junction kept 3 bases outside the gene matches. In germline, CDR1 is SNHLY, CDR2 FYNNEI. The CDR3 has 16 amino acids. The CDR3 DNA reads TGTGCCAGCGGACTAGCGGGGGGACGGAACACCGGGGAGCTGTTTTTT. This sequence encodes CASGLAGGRNTGELFF.

The CDR3 sequence is CASSSRNYNEQFF. Written as DNA, the CDR3 is TGTGCCAGCAGCTCTAGGAACTACAATGAGCAGTTCTTC. The chain employs TRBV11-3 and TRBJ2-1; D gene uncertain. CDR3 size: 13 residues. V shed 4 bases and J shed 3 bases, with 7 bases lying between them. Per the germline V gene, CDR1 is SGHNT and CDR2 is YENEEA.

The chain links TRBV7-3 to TRBJ2-3; no clear D. In germline, CDR1 is SGHTA, CDR2 FQGTGA. The CDR3 contains 14 residues. V lost 0 bases, J lost 2 bases, and 6 bases lay in between. Written as DNA, the CDR3 is TGTGCCAGCAGCTTAACAGGGTTCACAGATACGCAGTATTTT. Amino acids: CASSLTGFTDTQYF.

This clone was counted only a few times. The J gene is TRBJ1-6, the V gene TRBV5-6; TRBD1 agrees at 7 bases. CDR3 length equals 15 residues. Per germline, CDR1 SGHDT and CDR2 YYEEEE. J gave up 10 bases and V 4 bases, and 11 bases lay outside the gene matches. CDR3 in DNA: TGTGCCAGCAGCCCGCCAGGTACAGGGGCCTCACCCCTCCACTTT. This translates into CASSPPGTGASPLHF.

V usage is TRBV28 and J usage is TRBJ1-5; no firm D call. The V gene lost 7 bases and the J gene lost 9 bases, with 13 bases spanning the gap. Germline CDR1 is MDHEN and CDR2 is SYDVKM. The CDR3 is made up of 12 amino acids. The CDR3 DNA reads TGTGCCAGCACGGTTGGGATCAGGCCCCAGCATTTT. Translating gives CASTVGIRPQHF.

This clone was seen a handful of times. The rearrangement links TRBV30 to TRBJ1-1; 10 bases line up with TRBD1. The V segment lost 4 bases and the J segment 1 base; nucleotides outside the gene matches: 9. This CDR3 is built from 16 residues. Germline CDR1 is GTSNPN and CDR2 is SVGIG (reference sequence). The CDR3 DNA reads as TGTGCCTGGATGGTACTCCGGGACAGGGGGAACACTGAAGCTTTCTTT. It specifies CAWMVLRDRGNTEAFF.

The gene calls are TRBV25-1 and TRBJ2-3; D perhaps matches TRBD1 (6 bases). The CDR3 runs to 13 residues. Germline CDR1 and CDR2: MGHDK and SYGVNS. Trimming removed 6 bases from V and 2 bases from J, with 9 bases in between. The CDR3 nucleotides read TGTGCCAGCAGGGACAGTAACACAGATACGCAGTATTTT. Encoded protein: CASRDSNTDTQYF.